This record covers a single TCR beta chain. The antigen is undetermined. These data belong to a study of cytomegalovirus exposure and HLA in healthy donors. Findings and caveats of the study: With DRB1 most and HLA-C fewest, TCR association rates differed between HLA loci in a later analysis.

Trimming cost V 3 bases and J 0 bases, with 8 bases left between them. CDR1 and CDR2 from the germline V gene are SGHAT and FQDESV (reference sequence). The CDR3 runs 14 residues. 13 Jbeta primers and 60 Vbeta primers were used for the PCR. Clones were sequenced by immunoSEQ multiplex PCR, and TCRdb holds only the in-frame ones, with some missing. The table has under 200,000 clones, approximately 72% seen once. Sequencing input: PBMCs. The TCR comes from a man in his fifties in good health and CMV-seronegative. The chain recombines TRBV11-1 with TRBJ2-5; no reliable D call. This CDR3 is CASSLAVYQETQYF. The CDR3, as DNA: TGTGCCAGCAGCTTGGCAGTGTACCAAGAGACCCAGTACTTC.